This T cell receptor beta chain was found in a study of control samples from healthy donors and cancer patients. Germline CDR1 MNHEY, CDR2 SMNVEV (reference sequence). The CDR3 extends over 16 amino acids. V dropped 8 bases and J dropped 1; count of bases not matched to a gene: 12. The protocol was immunoSEQ multiplex PCR, while the TCRdb copy is restricted to in-frame clones and leaves out a portion. The sample contains 150,000 or so clones, around 90% of which appear only once. The chain is built from TRBV27 and TRBJ1-2, with 8 nucleotides matching TRBD1. Sequencing input: blood. The receptor comes from a man aged 30 to 45 in good health. The CDR3, as DNA: TGTGCCAGCGGTCCTAGCGACAGGGGTGGTAACTATGGCTACACCTTC. Protein product: CASGPSDRGGNYGYTF.